The 26 T cell receptor beta chains below come from one sample, sequenced in a study of cytomegalovirus exposure and HLA in healthy donors. PCR amplification relied on 60 Vbeta primers (plus 13 Jbeta primers). Repertoires were generated with immunoSEQ multiplex PCR, while TCRdb's copy carries only in-frame clones and drops some. This table has 160,000 or so clones, 80% appearing once. The sample comprised PBMCs. Receptors were obtained from a man aged 25 to 40 in good health and CMV-seronegative.

This chain uses TRBV9 with TRBJ2-1; TRBD2 might be the D (6 bases). CDR1 is SGDLS and CDR2 is YYNGEE in the germline V gene. V dropped 3 bases and J dropped 4 bases, with 8 bases sitting between them. The CDR3 runs 13 residues. Written as DNA, the CDR3 is TGTGCCAGCAGCGCCGGGACTTACAATGAGCAGTTCTTC. Residues: CASSAGTYNEQFF.

This sequence joins TRBV6-4 and TRBJ1-5, with a possible D match to TRBD1 (5 bases). The CDR3 runs 17 residues. The germline V gene encodes CDR1 MRHNA and CDR2 SNTAGT. The germline V and J ends were trimmed by 0 bases and 1 base, with 13 bases remaining between them. The CDR3: CASSDSSGTESNQPQHF. In nucleotides, the CDR3 is TGTGCCAGCAGTGACTCATCGGGGACTGAGAGCAATCAGCCCCAGCATTTT.

This sequence joins TRBV30 and TRBJ1-1; 8 positions agree with TRBD1. V was clipped by 2 bases and J by 3 bases; unmatched bases: 5. CDR3 length: 14 residues. Germline-derived CDR1 and CDR2 are GTSNPN and SVGIG (reference sequence). For the CDR3, the DNA is TGTGCCTGGAGTCAGGGGGCGGAGGACACTGAAGCTTTCTTT. Amino acids: CAWSQGAEDTEAFF.

The chain employs TRBV6-5 and TRBJ1-1; D unresolved. Trimming took off 6 bases at V and 1 base at J, with 12 bases between the two ends. Germline V lookup: CDR1 MNHEY, CDR2 SVGAGI. The CDR3 covers 14 residues. The CDR3 region has the DNA TGTGCCAGCAGAGTGGGTCCGGGGAACACTGAAGCTTTCTTT. Translation gives CASRVGPGNTEAFF.

The V gene is TRBV28, the J gene TRBJ1-2; 9 positions match TRBD1. Per the germline V gene, CDR1 is MDHEN and CDR2 is SYDVKM. This CDR3 has 14 amino acids. With V trimmed by 3 bases and J by 2 bases, 1 base remained unmatched. The DNA of the CDR3 is TGTGCCAGCAGTTTCGGACAGGGGAACTATGGCTACACCTTC. Translating it yields CASSFGQGNYGYTF.

Here the CDR3 reads CASSHDSDEQYF. The DNA for the CDR3 is TGTGCCAGCAGCCACGACAGCGACGAGCAGTACTTC. V and J are TRBV5-5 and TRBJ2-7; TRBD1 is a possible D gene (5 bases). The CDR3 covers 12 residues. Per germline, CDR1 SGHKS and CDR2 YYEKEE (reference sequence). Trimming removed 4 bases from V and 5 bases from J, with 10 bases in between.

The chain employs TRBV9 and TRBJ1-3; 7 bases agree with TRBD1. Germline CDR1 reads SGDLS; CDR2 reads YYNGEE. This CDR3 region has 15 residues. The junction had 3 bases not matched to a gene; V was cut back by 2 bases and J by 1 base. The CDR3 spells CASSVLTGSGNTIYF. The CDR3 nucleotides read TGTGCCAGCAGCGTCCTGACAGGGTCTGGAAACACCATATATTTT.

The CDR3 sequence is CASTRQGGHQPQHF. Written as DNA, the CDR3 is TGTGCCAGCACCCGCCAGGGTGGACATCAGCCCCAGCATTTT. This chain uses TRBV6-1 with TRBJ1-5; TRBD1 is a possible D gene (5 bases). Trimming pared 7 bases from V and 5 bases from J, leaving 15 bases between. This CDR3 spans 14 amino acids. The V gene's germline CDR1 is MNHNS and CDR2 SASEGT.

The J gene is TRBJ1-1, the V gene TRBV6-6; D not certain. The CDR3 consists of 15 residues. Germline V gene sequence: CDR1 MNHNY, CDR2 SVGAGI (reference sequence). Trimming stripped 7 bases from V and 0 bases from J, with 15 bases between. The CDR3 region is CASTVSALMNTEAFF. CDR3 nucleotide sequence: TGTGCCAGCACGGTGAGTGCCCTTATGAACACTGAAGCTTTCTTT.

The V and J genes are TRBV5-8 and TRBJ1-5; 9 nucleotides agree with TRBD1. Germline trimming cut 4 bases from V and 1 base from J; bases unmatched to any gene: 9. Germline assignment: CDR1 SGHTS and CDR2 YDEGEE. The CDR3 runs to 17 residues. The CDR3 loop is CASSTGTGSWSNQPQHF. CDR3 nucleotide sequence: TGTGCCAGCAGCACCGGGACAGGGTCCTGGAGCAATCAGCCCCAGCATTTT.

V usage is TRBV27 and J usage is TRBJ1-5, with D maybe TRBD1 (5 bases). The V gene's germline CDR1 is MNHEY and CDR2 SMNVEV (reference sequence). The CDR3 totals 18 residues. With 3 bases removed from V and 9 bases from J, the gap between germline ends came to 27 bases. CDR3 DNA sequence: TGTGCCAGCAGTTTTAGCCCTGGGGGGGGGTCCCCGGTACGGCCCCAGCATTTT. Translation gives CASSFSPGGGSPVRPQHF.

The CDR3 DNA is TGTGCCAGTATAGGTCGGGGGGGCTATGGGGCCAACGTCCTGACTTTC. Translated: CASIGRGGYGANVLTF. The V call is TRBV19, the J call TRBJ2-6; 8 nucleotides match TRBD2. CDR3 size: 16 residues. Losses at the gene ends were 7 bases for V and 3 bases for J; bases not matched to a gene: 8. Germline CDR1 reads LNHDA; CDR2 reads SQIVND (reference sequence). The variable domain in full, completed from reference TRBV19 and TRBJ2-6, reads DGGITQSPKYLFRKEGQNVTLSCEQNLNHDAMYWYRQDPGQGLRLIYYSQIVNDFQKGDIAEGYSVSREKKESFPLTVTSAQKNPTAFYLCASIGRGGYGANVLTFGAGSRLTVL.

The chain is built from TRBV5-1 and TRBJ1-6; 9 nucleotides line up with TRBD1. Germline CDR1 reads SGHRS; CDR2 reads YFSETQ. V shed 3 bases, J shed 6 bases, and the junction held 10 bases outside the gene matches. CDR3 length: 17 residues. The CDR3 is CASSSDRGLDLNSPLHF. DNA of the CDR3: TGCGCCAGCAGCTCGGACAGGGGCCTAGACCTTAATTCACCCCTCCACTTT.

V usage is TRBV7-2 and J usage is TRBJ2-2, with 10 bases fitting TRBD2. V lost 5 bases, J lost 5 bases, and 8 bases stayed unmatched. The CDR3 spans 16 residues. Germline values: CDR1 SGHTA, CDR2 FQGNSA. CDR3 amino acids: CASSPGASGGTGELFF. CDR3 in DNA: TGTGCCAGCAGCCCGGGGGCTAGCGGGGGAACCGGGGAGCTGTTTTTT.

This sequence joins TRBV28 and TRBJ2-7; the D gene is possibly TRBD1 (6 bases). The CDR3 length is 15 residues. The germline V and J ends were trimmed by 5 bases and 3 bases, with 17 bases remaining between them. Germline-derived CDR1 and CDR2 are MDHEN and SYDVKM. CDR3 DNA sequence: TGTGCCAGCAGTCCGATTTGGGGGCCCCACTACGAGCAGTACTTC. Translation: CASSPIWGPHYEQYF. The variable domain in full, with the rest retrieved from reference TRBV28 and TRBJ2-7, is DVKVTQSSRYLVKRTGEKVFLECVQDMDHENMFWYRQDPGLGLRLIYFSYDVKMKEKGDIPEGYSVSREKKERFSLILESASTNQTSMYLCASSPIWGPHYEQYFGPGTRLTVT.

The rearrangement joins TRBV9 to TRBJ2-1; TRBD1 agrees at 10 bases. This CDR3 comprises 16 residues. J lost 2 bases, V lost 2 bases, and 4 bases had no gene match. The germline V gene encodes CDR1 SGDLS and CDR2 YYNGEE. CDR3 nucleotides: TGTGCCAGCAGCGTGGGACAGGGGATGACCTACAATGAGCAGTTCTTC. It translates to CASSVGQGMTYNEQFF.

The chain couples TRBV6-1 to TRBJ2-7; 7 nucleotides agree with TRBD1. Germline CDR1 is MNHNS and CDR2 is SASEGT. The V segment lost 6 bases and the J segment 3 bases; nucleotides outside the gene matches: 5. This CDR3 spans 13 amino acids. The CDR3 sequence is CASSKDRVYEQYF. As DNA, the CDR3 is TGTGCCAGCAGCAAAGACAGGGTCTACGAGCAGTACTTC.

The chain joins TRBV10-3 to TRBJ1-6; 7 bases match TRBD1. With V trimmed by 0 bases and J by 10 bases, 9 bases remained unmatched. Germline V CDR1 and CDR2: ENHRY, SYGVKD. The CDR3 covers 16 residues. The CDR3 coding sequence is TGTGCCATCAGTGAGTCTGGACAGGCCCAGGGGTCACCCCTCCACTTT. Its protein is CAISESGQAQGSPLHF.

The chain joins TRBV19 to TRBJ1-1; no definite D call. V dropped 1 base and J dropped 1 base, with 7 bases sitting between them. The CDR3 is 14 amino acids. Germline-derived CDR1 and CDR2 are LNHDA and SQIVND (reference sequence). The CDR3, as DNA: TGTGCCAGTAGTATAGGGCCGTCGAACACTGAAGCTTTCTTT. It encodes CASSIGPSNTEAFF.

This clone was picked up a small number of times. The chain has TRBV5-4 and TRBJ1-1, with no clear D. CDR3 length: 15 amino acids. Trimming pared 5 bases from V and 0 bases from J, leaving 14 bases between. Looked up from germline, CDR1 is SGHNT and CDR2 is YYREEE (reference sequence). CDR3 residues: CASRLGTGMNTEAFF. The DNA of the CDR3 is TGTGCCAGCAGGCTGGGCACCGGAATGAACACTGAAGCTTTCTTT.

The rearrangement links TRBV5-4 to TRBJ2-7, with 8 bases matching TRBD2. The germline V gene has CDR1 SGHNT and CDR2 YYREEE (reference sequence). The CDR3 spans 17 residues. Germline trimming cut 6 bases from V and 9 bases from J; bases unmatched to any gene: 23. Here the CDR3 DNA reads TGTGCCAGCACCTCGGATGTAGGACTAGCAATAGGTGGCGGGCAGTACTTC. This translates into CASTSDVGLAIGGGQYF.

This chain uses TRBV5-6 with TRBJ1-2; D gene ambiguous. CDR1 and CDR2 (germline): SGHDT, YYEEEE. The V and J ends lost 5 bases and 5 bases respectively, with 13 bases between them. The CDR3 totals 13 residues. CDR3 residues: CASSSDREYGYTF. CDR3 nucleotide sequence: TGTGCCAGCAGTTCGGACCGGGAATATGGCTACACCTTC.

The chain couples TRBV28 to TRBJ2-7, with 9 nucleotides matching TRBD2. This CDR3 is built from 13 residues. Germline CDR1 is MDHEN and CDR2 is SYDVKM. The trim removed 3 bases at V and 3 bases at J, leaving 0 bases unmatched. Written as DNA, the CDR3 is TGTGCCAGCAGTTTGACTAGCGGCTACGAGCAGTACTTC. It codes for CASSLTSGYEQYF. Complete variable domain (other parts from reference TRBV28 and TRBJ2-7): DVKVTQSSRYLVKRTGEKVFLECVQDMDHENMFWYRQDPGLGLRLIYFSYDVKMKEKGDIPEGYSVSREKKERFSLILESASTNQTSMYLCASSLTSGYEQYFGPGTRLTVT.

Note on this clone: Its ends do not fully match the called genes, so a read error is possible. The V gene is TRBV7-9, the J gene TRBJ2-7, with no clear D. This CDR3 has 12 amino acids. Germline lookup yields CDR1 SEHNR and CDR2 FQNEAQ (reference sequence). CDR3 coding DNA: TGTTCCAGCAGCTTAGGCAGAGGCGAGCAGTACTTC. It specifies CSSSLGRGEQYF. Full variable domain (remainder filled in from reference TRBV7-9 and TRBJ2-7): DTGVSQNPRHKITKRGQNVTFRCDPISEHNRLYWYRQTLGQGPEFLTYFQNEAQLEKSRLLSDRFSAERPKGSFSTLEIQRTEQGDSAMYLCSSSLGRGEQYFGPGTRLTVT.

The rearrangement joins TRBV11-1 to TRBJ1-1, with TRBD1 matching 7 bases. V lost 3 bases to trimming and J lost 5 bases; unmatched junction nucleotides: 6. CDR3 size: 14 residues. CDR1 and CDR2 (germline): SGHAT, FQDESV (reference sequence). Here the CDR3 reads CASSFTGVGTEAFF. The CDR3, as DNA: TGTGCCAGCAGCTTTACAGGGGTCGGGACTGAAGCTTTCTTT.

The V and J genes are TRBV5-1 and TRBJ2-1, with TRBD1 matching 7 bases. The germline V gene has CDR1 SGHRS and CDR2 YFSETQ. V shed 0 bases and J 2 bases; nucleotides not matched to a gene: 2. This CDR3 is built from 15 residues. As DNA, the CDR3 is TGCGCCAGCAGCTTGGGGACAGGTCCCTACAATGAGCAGTTCTTC. It is translated as CASSLGTGPYNEQFF. The entire variable domain, with the rest obtained from reference TRBV5-1 and TRBJ2-1, is as follows: KAGVTQTPRYLIKTRGQQVTLSCSPISGHRSVSWYQQTPGQGLQFLFEYFSETQRNKGNFPGRFSGRQFSNSRSEMNVSTLELGDSALYLCASSLGTGPYNEQFFGPGTRLTVL.